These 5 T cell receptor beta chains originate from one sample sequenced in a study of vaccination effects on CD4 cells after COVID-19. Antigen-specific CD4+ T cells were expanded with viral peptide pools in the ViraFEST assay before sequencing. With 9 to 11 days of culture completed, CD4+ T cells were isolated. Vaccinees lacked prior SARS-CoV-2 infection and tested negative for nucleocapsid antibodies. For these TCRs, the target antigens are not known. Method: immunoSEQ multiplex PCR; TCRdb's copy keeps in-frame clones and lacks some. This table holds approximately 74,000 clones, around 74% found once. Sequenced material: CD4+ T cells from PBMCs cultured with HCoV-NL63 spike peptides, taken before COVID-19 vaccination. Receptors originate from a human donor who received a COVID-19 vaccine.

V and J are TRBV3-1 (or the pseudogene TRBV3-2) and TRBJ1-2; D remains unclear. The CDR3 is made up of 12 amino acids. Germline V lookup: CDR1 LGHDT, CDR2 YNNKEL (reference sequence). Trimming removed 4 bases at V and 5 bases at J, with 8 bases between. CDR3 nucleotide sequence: TGTGCCAGCAGCCGACGGATGTATGGCTACACCTTC. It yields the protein CASSRRMYGYTF.

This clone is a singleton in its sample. CDR3 amino acids: CASSFARGLLSPLHF. The CDR3 bases are TGTGCCAGCAGTTTTGCCAGGGGGCTATTATCACCCCTCCACTTT. The genes are TRBV27 and TRBJ1-6; 8 bases line up with TRBD1. Germline CDR1 MNHEY, CDR2 SMNVEV (reference sequence). This CDR3 is 15 amino acids long. V shed 3 bases, J shed 10 bases, and the junction held 8 bases outside the gene matches.

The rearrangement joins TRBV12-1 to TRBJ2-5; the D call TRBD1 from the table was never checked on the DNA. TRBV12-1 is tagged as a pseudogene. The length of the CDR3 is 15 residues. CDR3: CASSLGDSIQETQYF. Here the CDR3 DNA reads TGTGCCAGCAGCTTGGGGGACAGCATCCAAGAGACCCAGTACTTC.

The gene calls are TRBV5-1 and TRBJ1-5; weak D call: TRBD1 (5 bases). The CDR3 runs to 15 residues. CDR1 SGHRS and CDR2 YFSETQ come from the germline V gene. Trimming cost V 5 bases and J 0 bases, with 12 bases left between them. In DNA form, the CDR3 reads TGCGCCAGCAGAAGGGACTTTGATAGCAATCAGCCCCAGCATTTT. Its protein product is CASRRDFDSNQPQHF.

This CDR3 is CASSGRVPQETQYF. In nucleotides, the CDR3 is TGTGCCAGCAGCGGACGGGTCCCCCAAGAGACCCAGTACTTC. V and J are TRBV5-5 and TRBJ2-5; D call uncertain. Per germline, CDR1 SGHKS and CDR2 YYEKEE (reference sequence). Trimming stripped 4 bases from V and 1 base from J, with 11 bases between. This CDR3 region has 14 residues.